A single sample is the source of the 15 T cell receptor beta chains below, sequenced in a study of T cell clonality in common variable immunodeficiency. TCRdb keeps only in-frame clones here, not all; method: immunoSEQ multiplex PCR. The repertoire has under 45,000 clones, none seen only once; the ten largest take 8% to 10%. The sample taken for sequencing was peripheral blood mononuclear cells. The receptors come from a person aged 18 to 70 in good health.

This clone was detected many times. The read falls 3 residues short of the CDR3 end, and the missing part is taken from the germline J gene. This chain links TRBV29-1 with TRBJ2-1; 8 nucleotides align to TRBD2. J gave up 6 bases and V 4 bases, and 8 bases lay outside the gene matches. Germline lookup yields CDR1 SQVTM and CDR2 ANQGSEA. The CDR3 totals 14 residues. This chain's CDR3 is CSVVKGLGGNEQFF. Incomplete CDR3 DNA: TGCAGCGTTGTGAAGGGACTAGGGGGCAATGAG.

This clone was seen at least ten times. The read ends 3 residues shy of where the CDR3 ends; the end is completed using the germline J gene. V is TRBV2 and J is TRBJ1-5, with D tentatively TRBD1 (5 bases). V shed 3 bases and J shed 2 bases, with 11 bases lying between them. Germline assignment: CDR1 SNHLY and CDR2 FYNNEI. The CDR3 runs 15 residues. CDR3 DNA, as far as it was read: TGTGCCAGCAGTGAGGGGCGGCAGGGCAATCAGCCC. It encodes CASSEGRQGNQP. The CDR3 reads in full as CASSEGRQGNQPQHF. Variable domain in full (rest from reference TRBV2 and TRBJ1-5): EPEVTQTPSHQVTQMGQEVILRCVPISNHLYFYWYRQILGQKVEFLVSFYNNEISEKSEIFDDQFSVERPDGSNFTLKIRSTKLEDSAMYFCASSEGRQGNQPQHFGDGTRLSIL.

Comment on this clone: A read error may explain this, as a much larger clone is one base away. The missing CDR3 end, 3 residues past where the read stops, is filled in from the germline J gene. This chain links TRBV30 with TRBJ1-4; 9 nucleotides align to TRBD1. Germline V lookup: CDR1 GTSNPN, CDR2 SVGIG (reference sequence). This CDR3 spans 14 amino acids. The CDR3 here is CAWSRTGDNSPLFF. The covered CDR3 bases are TGTGCCTGGAGTCGGACAGGGGATAATTCACCA.

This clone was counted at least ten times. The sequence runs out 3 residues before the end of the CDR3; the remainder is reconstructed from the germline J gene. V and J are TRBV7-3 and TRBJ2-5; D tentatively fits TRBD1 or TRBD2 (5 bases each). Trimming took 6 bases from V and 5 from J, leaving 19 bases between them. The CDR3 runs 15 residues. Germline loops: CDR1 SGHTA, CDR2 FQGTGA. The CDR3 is CASSPTPYEGETQYF. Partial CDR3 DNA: TGTGCCAGCAGTCCAACCCCCTACGAGGGGGAGACC.

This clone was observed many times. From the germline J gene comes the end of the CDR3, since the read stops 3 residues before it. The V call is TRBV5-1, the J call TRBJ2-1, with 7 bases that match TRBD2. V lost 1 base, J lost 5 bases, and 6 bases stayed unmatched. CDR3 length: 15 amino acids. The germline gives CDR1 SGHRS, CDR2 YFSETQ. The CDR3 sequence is CASSLTQRDHNEQFF. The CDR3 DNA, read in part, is TGCGCCAGCAGCTTGACCCAGCGGGACCACAATGAG.

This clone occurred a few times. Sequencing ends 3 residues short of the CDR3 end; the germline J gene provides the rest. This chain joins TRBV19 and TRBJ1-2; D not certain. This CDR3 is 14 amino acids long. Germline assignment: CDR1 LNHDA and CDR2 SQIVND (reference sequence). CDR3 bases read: TGTGCCAGTAGTAACCGGACTAGCTGGGATACC. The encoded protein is CASSNRTSWDT. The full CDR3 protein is CASSNRTSWDTYTF. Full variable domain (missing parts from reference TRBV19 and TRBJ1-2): DGGITQSPKYLFRKEGQNVTLSCEQNLNHDAMYWYRQDPGQGLRLIYYSQIVNDFQKGDIAEGYSVSREKKESFPLTVTSAQKNPTAFYLCASSNRTSWDTYTFGSGTRLTVV.

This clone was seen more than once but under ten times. CDR3 DNA, as far as it was read: TGTGCCAGCAGCTTAGGCGCATATGAG. It translates to CASSLGAYE. In full, the CDR3 reads CASSLGAYEQFF. The chain is built from TRBV7-2 and TRBJ2-1; D unresolved. With the read ending 3 residues before the CDR3 end, the germline J gene is used to fill in that end. The CDR3 has 12 amino acids. Looked up from germline, CDR1 is SGHTA and CDR2 is FQGNSA. Trimming took 1 base from V and 8 from J, leaving 6 bases between them.

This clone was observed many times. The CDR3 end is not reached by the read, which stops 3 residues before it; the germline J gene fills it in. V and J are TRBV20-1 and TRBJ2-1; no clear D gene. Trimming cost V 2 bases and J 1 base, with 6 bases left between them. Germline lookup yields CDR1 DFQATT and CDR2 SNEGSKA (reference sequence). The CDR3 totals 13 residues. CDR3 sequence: CSARLVSYNEQFF. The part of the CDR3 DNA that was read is TGCAGTGCTAGACTAGTGTCCTACAATGAG.

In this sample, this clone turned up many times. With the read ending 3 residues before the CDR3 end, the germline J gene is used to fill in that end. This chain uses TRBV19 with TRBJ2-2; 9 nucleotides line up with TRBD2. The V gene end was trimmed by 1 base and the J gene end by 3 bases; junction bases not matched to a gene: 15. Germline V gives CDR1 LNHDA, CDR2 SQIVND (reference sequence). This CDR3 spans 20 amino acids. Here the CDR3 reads CASSIGPPSGSGSYTGELFF. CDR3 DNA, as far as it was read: TGTGCCAGTAGTATAGGCCCCCCTTCGGGTAGCGGGAGCTACACCGGGGAG.

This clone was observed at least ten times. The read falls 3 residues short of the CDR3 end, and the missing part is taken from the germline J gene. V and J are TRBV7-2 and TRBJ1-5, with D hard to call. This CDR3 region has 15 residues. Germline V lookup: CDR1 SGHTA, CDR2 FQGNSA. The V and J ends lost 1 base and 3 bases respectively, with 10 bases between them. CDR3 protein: CASSLGQVFNQPQHF. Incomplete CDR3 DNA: TGTGCCAGCAGCTTAGGTCAGGTCTTCAATCAGCCC.

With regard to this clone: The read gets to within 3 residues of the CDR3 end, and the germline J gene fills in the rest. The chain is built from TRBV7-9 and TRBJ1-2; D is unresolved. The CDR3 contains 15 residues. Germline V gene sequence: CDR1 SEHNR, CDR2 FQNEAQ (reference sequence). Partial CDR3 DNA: TGTGCCAGCAGCGCGAGGACTAGCGGGAGGGCCGAC. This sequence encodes CASSARTSGRAD. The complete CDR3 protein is CASSARTSGRADYTF.

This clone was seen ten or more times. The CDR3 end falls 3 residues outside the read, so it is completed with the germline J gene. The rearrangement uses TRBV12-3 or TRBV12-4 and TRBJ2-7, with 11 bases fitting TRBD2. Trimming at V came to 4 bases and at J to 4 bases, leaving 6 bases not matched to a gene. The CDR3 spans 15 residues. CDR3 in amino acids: CASSSTGTSGYEQYF. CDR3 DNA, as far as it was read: TGTGCCAGCAGTTCAACCGGGACTAGCGGATACGAG.

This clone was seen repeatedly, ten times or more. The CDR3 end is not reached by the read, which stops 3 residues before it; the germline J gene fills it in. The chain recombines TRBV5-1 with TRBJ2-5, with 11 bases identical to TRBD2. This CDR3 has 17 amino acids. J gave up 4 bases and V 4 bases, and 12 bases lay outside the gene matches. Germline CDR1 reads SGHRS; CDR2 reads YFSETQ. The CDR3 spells CASSPSIAGGPVETQYF. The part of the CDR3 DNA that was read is TGCGCCAGCAGCCCTTCCATAGCGGGAGGGCCAGTAGAGACC.

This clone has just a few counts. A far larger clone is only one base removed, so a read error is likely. Partial CDR3 DNA: TGTGCCATTAGTAAGGGGGGGGAGGGTAACAAAAACATT. Its protein is CAISKGGEGNKNI. The full CDR3 protein is CAISKGGEGNKNIQYF. The V call is TRBV19, the J call TRBJ2-4, with a weak D call TRBD2 (7 bases). The observed sequence ends 3 residues before the CDR3 terminus, with the missing tail filled in from the germline J gene. The CDR3 runs to 16 residues. The germline gives CDR1 LNHDA, CDR2 SQIVND (reference sequence).

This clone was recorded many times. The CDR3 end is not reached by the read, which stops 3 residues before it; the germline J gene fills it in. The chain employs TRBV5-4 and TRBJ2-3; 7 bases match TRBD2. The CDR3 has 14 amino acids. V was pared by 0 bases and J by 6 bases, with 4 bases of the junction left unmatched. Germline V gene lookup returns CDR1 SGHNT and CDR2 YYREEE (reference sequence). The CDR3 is CASSLEAGADTQYF. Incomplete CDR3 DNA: TGTGCCAGCAGCTTGGAGGCGGGAGCGGATACG. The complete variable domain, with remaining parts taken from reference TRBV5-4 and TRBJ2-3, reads ETGVTQSPTHLIKTRGQQVTLRCSSQSGHNTVSWYQQALGQGPQFIFQYYREEENGRGNFPPRFSGLQFPNYSSELNVNALELDDSALYLCASSLEAGADTQYFGPGTRLTVL.